This T cell receptor (beta chain) was identified during a study of OX40 agonist ivuxolimab in advanced cancers. General study results and limits: Expanded peripheral T-cell antigen specificity went undetermined. Low normalized T-cell clonal expansion was additionally recorded for some nonresponders. At 0.1 to 3.0 mg/kg, CD4+ and CD8+ blood T cells expanded clonally by week 6. Among T cells, CD8+ cells averaged more expanded clones than CD4+ cells.

Here immunoSEQ multiplex PCR was the method, and the copy in TCRdb shows in-frame clones only, minus some. The data contain 45,000 to 60,000 clones, more than 85% of them seen just once; the ten biggest clones take up 10% to 15%. As for this clone: The antigen is not known.

V was cut by 0 bases and J by 7 bases, with 10 bases left in between. The CDR3 spans 13 residues. The germline V gene encodes CDR1 SGHRS and CDR2 YFSETQ. Sequenced here: CD4+ or CD8+ T cells sorted from blood, sampled in a trial of the OX40 agonist ivuxolimab. The gene calls are TRBV5-1 and TRBJ1-2; D gene uncertain. The sequence was obtained from an adult with an advanced solid tumor such as melanoma, head and neck, liver or kidney cancer. This CDR3 reads CASSLGRFSGYTF. Here the CDR3 DNA reads TGCGCCAGCAGCTTGGGCAGATTCAGTGGCTACACCTTC.